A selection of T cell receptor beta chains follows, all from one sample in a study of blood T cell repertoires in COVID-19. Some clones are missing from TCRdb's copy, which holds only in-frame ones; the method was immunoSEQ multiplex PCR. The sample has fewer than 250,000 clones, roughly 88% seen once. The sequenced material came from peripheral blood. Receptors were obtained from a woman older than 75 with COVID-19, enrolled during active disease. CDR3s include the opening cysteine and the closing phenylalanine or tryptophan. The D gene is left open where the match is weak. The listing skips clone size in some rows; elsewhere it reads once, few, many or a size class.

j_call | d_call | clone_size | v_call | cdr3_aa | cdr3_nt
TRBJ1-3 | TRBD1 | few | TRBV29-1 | CSATGESGNTIYF | TGCAGCGCAACAGGGGAATCTGGAAACACCATATATTTT
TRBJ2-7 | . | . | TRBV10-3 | CAISETTSSDEQYF | TGTGCCATCAGTGAGACGACTAGTTCCGACGAGCAGTACTTC
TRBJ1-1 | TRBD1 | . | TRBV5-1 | CASSLSADRGTEAFF | TGCGCCAGCAGCTTGTCCGCGGACAGGGGAACTGAAGCTTTCTTT
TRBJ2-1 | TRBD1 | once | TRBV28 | CASSLGTGGIWDNEQFF | TGTGCCAGCAGTTTAGGGACAGGGGGCATATGGGACAATGAGCAGTTCTTC
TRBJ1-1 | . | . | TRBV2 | CASTQKGTEAFF | TGTGCCAGCACTCAAAAGGGGACTGAAGCTTTCTTT
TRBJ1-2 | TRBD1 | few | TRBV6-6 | CASSPLRTGPRGYTF | TGTGCCAGCAGTCCTCTGCGGACAGGGCCTCGTGGCTACACCTTC
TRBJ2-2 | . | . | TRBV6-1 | CASSGELPVGRTGELFF | TGTGCCAGCAGTGGGGAACTACCCGTCGGGAGAACCGGGGAGCTGTTTTTT
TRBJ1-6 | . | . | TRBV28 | CASRPRQGENSPLHF | TGTGCCAGCCGCCCTCGGCAGGGCGAGAATTCACCCCTCCACTTT
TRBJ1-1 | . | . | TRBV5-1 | CASSLDVGGTEAFF | TGCGCCAGCAGCTTGGATGTGGGAGGGACTGAAGCTTTCTTT
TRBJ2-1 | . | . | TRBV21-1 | CASSKKSCDNEQFF | TGTGCCAGCAGCAAAAAATCCTGTGACAATGAGCAGTTCTTC
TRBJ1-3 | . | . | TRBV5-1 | CASSGGGAGNTIYF | TGCGCCAGCAGCGGCGGAGGGGCGGGAAACACCATATATTTT
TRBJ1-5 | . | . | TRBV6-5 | CASSYSYGKDQPQHF | TGTGCCAGCAGTTACTCCTACGGGAAGGATCAGCCCCAGCATTTT
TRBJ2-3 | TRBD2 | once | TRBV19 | CASSERGRSTDTQYF | TGTGCCAGTAGCGAGCGGGGGCGAAGCACAGATACGCAGTATTTT
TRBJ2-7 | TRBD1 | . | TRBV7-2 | CASSTYRGEQYF | TGTGCCAGCAGCACGTACAGGGGAGAGCAGTACTTC
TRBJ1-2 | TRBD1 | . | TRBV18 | CASSPLDRVGYGYTF | TGTGCCAGCTCACCTCTCGACAGGGTTGGCTATGGCTACACCTTC
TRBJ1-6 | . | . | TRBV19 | CASSIDSLNSPLHF | TGTGCCAGTAGTATCGACAGTCTAAATTCACCCCTCCACTTT
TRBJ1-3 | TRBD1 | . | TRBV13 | CASSSLGQANTVGNTIYF | TGTGCCAGCAGCTCTCTAGGACAGGCGAACACGGTCGGAAACACCATATATTTT
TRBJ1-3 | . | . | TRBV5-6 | CASSSGRVPGNTIYF | TGTGCCAGCAGCTCTGGCAGGGTACCTGGAAACACCATATATTTT
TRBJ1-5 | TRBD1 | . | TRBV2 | CASSGDRGNQPQHF | TGTGCCAGCAGTGGGGACAGGGGCAATCAGCCCCAGCATTTT
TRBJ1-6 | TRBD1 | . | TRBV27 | CASSLSPLDTGDNSPLHF | TGTGCCAGCAGTTTATCCCCTTTAGACACAGGGGACAATTCACCCCTCCACTTT
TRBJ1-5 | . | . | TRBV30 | CAWSGPGNQPQHF | TGTGCCTGGAGTGGTCCAGGCAATCAGCCCCAGCATTTT
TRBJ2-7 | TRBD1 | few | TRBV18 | CASSPTGVEQYF | TGTGCCAGCTCGCCGACAGGGGTTGAGCAGTACTTC
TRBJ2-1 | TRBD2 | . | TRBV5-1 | CASSSGGPRDGEQFF | TGCGCCAGCAGCTCGGGGGGGCCAAGGGATGGTGAGCAGTTCTTC
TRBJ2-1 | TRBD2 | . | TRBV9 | CASSSRTSGGYNEQFF | TGTGCCAGCAGCTCCCGGACTAGCGGGGGGTACAATGAGCAGTTCTTC
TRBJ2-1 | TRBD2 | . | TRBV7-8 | CASSLATSGSSYNEQFF | TGTGCCAGCAGCTTAGCGACTAGCGGGAGCTCCTACAATGAGCAGTTCTTC
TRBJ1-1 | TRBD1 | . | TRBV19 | CASSNRDRTEAFF | TGTGCCAGTAGTAATCGGGACAGGACTGAAGCTTTCTTT
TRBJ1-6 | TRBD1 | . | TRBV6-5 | CASGQGNSPLHF | TGTGCCAGCGGACAGGGAAATTCACCCCTCCACTTT
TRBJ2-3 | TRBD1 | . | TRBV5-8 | CASSLTGGSTDTQYF | TGTGCCAGCAGCTTAACAGGGGGTAGCACAGATACGCAGTATTTT
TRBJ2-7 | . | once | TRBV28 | CASSQDRSQFYEQYF | TGTGCCAGCAGCCAAGACAGGTCCCAATTTTACGAGCAGTACTTC
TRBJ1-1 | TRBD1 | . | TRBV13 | CASSPGQGAFF | TGTGCCAGCAGCCCAGGACAGGGTGCTTTCTTT
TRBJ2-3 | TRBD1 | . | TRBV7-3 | CASSLTGQGPDAQYF | TGTGCCAGCAGCTTAACCGGACAGGGGCCGGACGCGCAGTATTTT
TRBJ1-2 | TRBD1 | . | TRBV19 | CASRPTGQDGYTF | TGTGCCAGTAGACCGACAGGGCAGGATGGCTACACCTTC
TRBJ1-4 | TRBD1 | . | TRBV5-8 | CASSFGQGNEKLFF | TGTGCCAGCAGCTTTGGACAGGGGAATGAAAAACTGTTTTTT
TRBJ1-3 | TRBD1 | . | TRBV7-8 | CASSPDRGKENTIYF | TGTGCCAGCAGCCCGGACAGGGGGAAGGAAAACACCATATATTTT
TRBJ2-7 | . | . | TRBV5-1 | CASSGGPSSYEQYF | TGCGCCAGCAGTGGAGGCCCTAGCTCCTACGAGCAGTACTTC
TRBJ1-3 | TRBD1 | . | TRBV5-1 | CASSPQGAGGNTIYF | TGCGCCAGCAGCCCACAGGGGGCAGGTGGAAACACCATATATTTT
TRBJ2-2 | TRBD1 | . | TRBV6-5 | CASSPGTAYTGELFF | TGTGCCAGCTCCCCCGGGACAGCCTACACCGGGGAGCTGTTTTTT
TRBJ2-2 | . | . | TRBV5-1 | CASRSPEPTGELFF | TGCGCCAGCAGAAGTCCGGAGCCAACCGGGGAGCTGTTTTTT
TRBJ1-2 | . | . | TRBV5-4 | CASSPPAGWGYTF | TGTGCCAGCAGCCCTCCCGCCGGGTGGGGCTACACCTTC
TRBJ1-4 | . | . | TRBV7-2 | CASSPRGGQTEKLFF | TGTGCCAGCAGCCCTCGGGGAGGGCAGACTGAAAAACTGTTTTTT
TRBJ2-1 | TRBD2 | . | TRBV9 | CASSVDGGGRYNEQFF | TGTGCCAGCAGCGTAGATGGCGGGGGGCGCTACAATGAGCAGTTCTTC
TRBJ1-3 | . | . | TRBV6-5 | CASSSTALNTIYF | TGTGCCAGCAGCTCGACAGCCCTGAACACCATATATTTT
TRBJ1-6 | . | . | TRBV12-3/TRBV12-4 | CASSGDYSPLHF | TGTGCCAGCAGTGGGGACTATTCACCCCTCCACTTT
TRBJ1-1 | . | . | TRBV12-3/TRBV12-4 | CASRGVGRTEAFF | TGTGCCAGCAGGGGAGTGGGGAGGACTGAAGCTTTCTTT
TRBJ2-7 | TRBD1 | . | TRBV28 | CASSLVRNRGRLYHYEQYF | TGTGCCAGCAGTTTAGTTCGGAACAGGGGCCGCCTTTATCATTACGAGCAGTACTTC
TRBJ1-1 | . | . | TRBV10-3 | CAIFSGEGTEAFF | TGTGCCATCTTCTCAGGGGAAGGGACTGAAGCTTTCTTT
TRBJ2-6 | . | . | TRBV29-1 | CSVRTGERSGANVLTF | TGCAGCGTTCGAACCGGGGAGAGATCTGGGGCCAACGTCCTGACTTTC
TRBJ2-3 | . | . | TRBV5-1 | CASSGRRGADTQYF | TGCGCCAGCAGCGGGAGGAGGGGCGCAGATACGCAGTATTTT
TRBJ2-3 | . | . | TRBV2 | CASGGTTGSTDTQYF | TGTGCCAGCGGAGGGACGACAGGGAGTACAGATACGCAGTATTTT
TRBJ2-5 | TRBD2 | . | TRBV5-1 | CASSSSGGIPQETQYF | TGCGCCAGCAGTTCGAGCGGGGGGATTCCCCAAGAGACCCAGTACTTC
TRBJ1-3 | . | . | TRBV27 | CASSARPGFLRSGNTIYF | TGTGCCAGCAGTGCCAGACCAGGGTTTCTCCGCTCTGGAAACACCATATATTTT
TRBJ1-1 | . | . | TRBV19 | CASSRGGGLNTEAFF | TGTGCCAGTAGTAGAGGGGGTGGCTTGAACACTGAAGCTTTCTTT
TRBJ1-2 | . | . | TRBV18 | CASSPEEQAMGNTF | TGTGCCAGCTCACCAGAAGAACAGGCCATGGGAAACACCTTC
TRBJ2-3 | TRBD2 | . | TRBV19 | CASSARLAGSTDTQYF | TGTGCCAGTAGTGCCCGACTAGCGGGGAGCACAGATACGCAGTATTTT
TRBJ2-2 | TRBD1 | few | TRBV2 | CASSRQGNTGELFF | TGTGCCAGCAGTAGACAGGGGAACACCGGGGAGCTGTTTTTT
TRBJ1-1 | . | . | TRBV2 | CASRRAAIWTEAFF | TGTGCCAGCAGGAGAGCTGCCATTTGGACTGAAGCTTTCTTT
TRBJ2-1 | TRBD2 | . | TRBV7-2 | CASSLIAGRNEQFF | TGTGCCAGCAGCTTAATAGCGGGGAGAAATGAGCAGTTCTTC
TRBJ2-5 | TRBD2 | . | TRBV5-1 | CASSTSPPSTSGGLPGTQYF | TGCGCCAGCAGCACGTCCCCACCTTCCACTAGCGGGGGGCTACCAGGGACCCAGTACTTC
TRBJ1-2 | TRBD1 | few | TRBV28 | CATPGQEGYGYTF | TGTGCCACTCCCGGACAGGAAGGGTATGGCTACACCTTC
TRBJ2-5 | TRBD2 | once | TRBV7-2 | CASSYGGGSETQYF | TGTGCCAGCAGCTATGGGGGGGGAAGTGAGACCCAGTACTTC